Each of the 16 T cell receptor beta chains below was sequenced from the same sample in a study of early T cells in non-severe SARS-CoV-2 infection. TCRdb reprocessed the 5' RACE reads with MiXCR, giving one entry per CDR3 protein. The table has about 44,000 distinct CDR3 sequences, approximately 22% seen once. This specimen consisted of whole blood, obtained at baseline. Every receptor here comes from an adult who was a healthcare worker with PCR-confirmed SARS-CoV-2 infection or an uninfected control (not recorded which).

This chain joins TRBV5-1 and TRBJ2-1; D is possibly TRBD2 (7 bases). CDR3 size: 16 residues. Germline lookup yields CDR1 SGHRS and CDR2 YFSETQ. The ends were cut back, 1 base at V and 2 bases at J, with 13 bases in the middle. CDR3 residues: CASSLNRGAAYNEQFF. CDR3 coding DNA: TGCGCCAGCAGCTTGAATCGGGGGGCCGCCTACAATGAGCAGTTCTTC.

This clonotype has only a few counts. This chain joins TRBV5-1 and TRBJ2-3, with 9 bases aligning to TRBD1. In germline, CDR1 is SGHRS, CDR2 YFSETQ. The length of the CDR3 is 15 residues. Trimming removed 4 bases from V and 3 bases from J; junction bases left unmatched: 6. This chain's CDR3 is CASSLDRGWTDTQYF. The CDR3 DNA follows: TGCGCCAGCAGCCTGGACAGGGGATGGACAGATACGCAGTATTTT.

In this sample, this clonotype turned up a few times. This chain connects TRBV29-1 to TRBJ2-1; D remains unclear. The germline V gene has CDR1 SQVTM and CDR2 ANQGSEA. The CDR3 is 12 residues long. V gave up 5 bases and J gave up 10 bases, with 15 bases separating them. CDR3 DNA sequence: TGCAGCGTTCCGACCTCCTCCGGGGAGCAGTTCTTC. Encoded protein: CSVPTSSGEQFF.

V is TRBV5-1 and J is TRBJ2-7; a weak D match, TRBD1 (6 bases). This CDR3 is 14 amino acids long. V was pared by 7 bases and J by 2 bases, with 16 bases between. Germline V gene lookup returns CDR1 SGHRS and CDR2 YFSETQ. The CDR3 spells CASRWRGDTYEQYF. For the CDR3, the DNA is TGCGCCAGCCGATGGCGAGGGGACACCTACGAGCAGTACTTC.

V is TRBV7-6 and J is TRBJ1-2; TRBD1 might be the D (6 bases). This CDR3 is built from 13 residues. V was pared by 5 bases and J by 5 bases, with 12 bases between. Germline CDR1 is SGHVS and CDR2 is FNYEAQ. CDR3 protein: CASSTGTGYGYTF. The CDR3 nucleotides are TGTGCCAGCAGCACAGGGACCGGGTATGGCTACACCTTC.

The V and J genes are TRBV5-4 and TRBJ1-1; D unclear. This CDR3 has 12 amino acids. V was shortened by 0 bases and J by 5 bases, with 5 bases between the two germline ends. CDR1 and CDR2 (germline): SGHNT, YYREEE (reference sequence). CDR3 sequence: CASSLDQTEAFF. The CDR3 DNA is TGTGCCAGCAGCTTGGATCAGACTGAAGCTTTCTTT.

This clonotype was counted at least ten times. This sequence joins TRBV20-1 and TRBJ2-1, with TRBD2 identical over 10 bases. CDR3 size: 17 residues. In germline, CDR1 is DFQATT, CDR2 SNEGSKA (reference sequence). V was pared by 3 bases and J by 3 bases, with 11 bases of the junction left unmatched. CDR3 DNA sequence: TGCAGTGCTAGGGGTGTTTTAGCGGGGGGCCACTACAATGAGCAGTTCTTC. Its translation: CSARGVLAGGHYNEQFF.

The rearrangement links TRBV3-1 to TRBJ1-1; D unresolved. V was cut by 0 bases and J by 1 base, with 6 bases left in between. Germline CDR1 LGHDT, CDR2 YNNKEL (reference sequence). The CDR3 sequence is 14 residues long. The CDR3 loop is CASSQEAGNTEAFF. The CDR3 nucleotides are TGTGCCAGCAGCCAAGAAGCAGGGAACACTGAAGCTTTCTTT.

V and J are TRBV7-2 and TRBJ2-7; tentative D call: TRBD2 (5 bases). The CDR3 contains 15 residues. Germline assignment: CDR1 SGHTA and CDR2 FQGNSA. V gave up 2 bases and J gave up 4 bases, with 15 bases separating them. The CDR3 region is CASSLWTGINYEQYF. CDR3 nucleotides: TGTGCCAGCAGCTTATGGACGGGGATAAATTACGAGCAGTACTTC.

The genes are TRBV12-3 or TRBV12-4 and TRBJ2-5; D unresolved. The length of the CDR3 is 15 residues. V was clipped by 2 bases and J by 5 bases, with 15 bases between them. The CDR3 DNA is TGTGCCAGCAGTTTAAGTGGGTCCTCCGGGGAGACCCAGTACTTC. Amino acids: CASSLSGSSGETQYF.

This clonotype was observed a few times. The V and J genes are TRBV18 and TRBJ2-3; D is perhaps TRBD2 (6 bases). The CDR3 spans 15 residues. V was shortened by 2 bases and J by 3 bases, with 12 bases between the two germline ends. The germline V gene encodes CDR1 KGHSH and CDR2 LQKENI. Here the CDR3 reads CASSPERLVTDTQYF. The CDR3 bases are TGTGCCAGCTCACCAGAAAGACTAGTAACAGATACGCAGTATTTT.

The chain links TRBV29-1 to TRBJ1-5, with TRBD1 as a possible D gene (5 bases). CDR3 size: 13 residues. V lost 1 base, J lost 4 bases, and 8 bases lay in between. Per the germline V gene, CDR1 is SQVTM and CDR2 is ANQGSEA. This CDR3 is CSVEVGGNQPQHF. CDR3 nucleotides: TGCAGCGTTGAAGTTGGGGGGAATCAGCCCCAGCATTTT.

This chain links TRBV6-2 or TRBV6-3 with TRBJ2-7; no clear D. The CDR3 loop spans 14 amino acids. V was pared by 5 bases and J by 5 bases, with 16 bases between. Germline CDR1 MNHEY, CDR2 SVGEGT. Here the CDR3 reads CASSPHNNLDEQYF. The CDR3 DNA reads as TGTGCCAGCAGTCCCCATAATAACCTCGACGAGCAGTACTTC.

This rearrangement joins TRBV11-2 to TRBJ2-5; weak D call: TRBD1 (6 bases). In germline, CDR1 is SGHAT, CDR2 FQNNGV. CDR3 length: 13 amino acids. V gave up 1 base and J gave up 4 bases, with 7 bases separating them. The CDR3 DNA reads TGTGCCAGCAGCTTAGTACAGGGAGAGACCCAGTACTTC. This encodes CASSLVQGETQYF.

V usage is TRBV4-1 and J usage is TRBJ1-2; D perhaps matches TRBD1 (5 bases). With 0 bases removed from V and 9 bases from J, the gap between germline ends came to 23 bases. CDR1 and CDR2 from the germline V gene are MGHRA and YSYEKL. The CDR3 has 17 residues. Here the CDR3 DNA reads TGCGCCAGCAGCCAAGATATTCGGGGGACGGCCACGCCTCGCTACACCTTC. Encoded protein: CASSQDIRGTATPRYTF.

The V call is TRBV5-1, the J call TRBJ1-1; D may be TRBD1 (6 bases). The V gene's germline CDR1 is SGHRS and CDR2 YFSETQ. V was cut by 3 bases and J by 0 bases, with 15 bases left in between. The CDR3 has 16 amino acids. The CDR3 bases are TGCGCCAGCAGCTCGAATGGGACACCTTTGAACACTGAAGCTTTCTTT. It yields the protein CASSSNGTPLNTEAFF.